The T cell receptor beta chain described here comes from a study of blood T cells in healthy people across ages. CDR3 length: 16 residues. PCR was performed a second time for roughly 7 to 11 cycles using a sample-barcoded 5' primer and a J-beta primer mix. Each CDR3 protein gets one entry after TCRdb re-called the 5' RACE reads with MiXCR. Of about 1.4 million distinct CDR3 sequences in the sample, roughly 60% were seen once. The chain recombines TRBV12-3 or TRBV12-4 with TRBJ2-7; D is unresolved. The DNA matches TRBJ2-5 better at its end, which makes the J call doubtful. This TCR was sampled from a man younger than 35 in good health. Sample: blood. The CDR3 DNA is TGTGCCAGCAGTTTAAGAGCTAGTAATTTGTGGGCGACCCAGTACTTC. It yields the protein CASSLRASNLWATQYF.